The source of this T cell receptor beta chain is a study of immune cell composition in non-small cell lung cancer. Assay: immunoSEQ multiplex PCR; the TCRdb copy retains only in-frame clones and omits some. In the table there are 4,000 to 5,500 clones, 71% of which are singletons. Study outcomes and limitations: Tumour TCR-beta clonality showed no significant link to smoking pack-years.

This CDR3 contains 19 residues. The V and J ends lost 4 bases and 7 bases, in that order; junction bases with no gene match: 16. Germline lookup yields CDR1 SGHDN and CDR2 FVKESK. Concerning this clone itself: The antigen is unknown.

The source of this sequence is a human donor with non-small cell lung cancer. Source material: lung tumor tissue. The genes are TRBV14 and TRBJ2-1; 13 bases match TRBD2. CDR3 loop: CASSRRTSGSIGQKNEQFF. The DNA of the CDR3 is TGTGCCAGCAGCCGGCGGACTAGCGGGAGTATCGGTCAGAAGAATGAGCAGTTCTTC.